The sequence of this T cell receptor (beta chain) was determined in a study of radiotherapy plus CTLA-4 blockade in lung cancer. Here immunoSEQ multiplex PCR was the method, and the copy in TCRdb shows in-frame clones only, minus some. The data show about 38,000 clones, 80% to 90% seen once. As concerns this clone: Its antigen is unidentified.

Trimming took 7 bases from V and 5 from J, leaving 11 bases between them. The germline CDR1 and CDR2 sequences are MDHEN and SYDVKM. The CDR3 is made up of 12 amino acids. Study-wide findings and caveats: After radiotherapy and ipilimumab, tumor-derived clones expanded in peripheral blood.

CTLA-4 blockade using ipilimumab, together with focal radiation, was received by patients with chemo-refractory metastatic non-small-cell lung cancer. The J gene is TRBJ1-1, the V gene TRBV28; D is perhaps TRBD1 (5 bases). This TCR derives from a human donor with non-small cell lung cancer whose response to radiotherapy plus ipilimumab could not be evaluated. The starting material was peripheral blood, obtained from a patient treated with radiotherapy plus ipilimumab. For the CDR3, the DNA is TGTGCCAGCACTAGGGGCGTGACTGAAGCTTTCTTT. This translates into CASTRGVTEAFF.